Here is one T cell receptor beta chain with its context. Its antigen is currently unknown. Overall study findings and caveats: The larger cohort examined one V-J beta rearrangement, not whole repertoires.

V lost 6 bases and J lost 5; bases outside the gene matches: 5. Per the germline V gene, CDR1 is MNHEY and CDR2 is SVGAGI. This CDR3 has 14 amino acids. TCRdb reanalysed the 5' RACE reads using MiXCR and keeps one entry per CDR3 protein. The repertoire includes about 5,300 distinct CDR3 sequences, over 30% of them detected once, and 50% to 60% sits in the top ten. The TCR originated in a female donor with breast cancer. This rearrangement joins TRBV6-5 to TRBJ2-2, with TRBD2 matching 8 bases. Sample: memory CD4+ T cells sorted from blood. Specified subset: memory CD4+ T cells, CD4+CD45RO+CD25-. The CDR3 nucleotides read TGTGCCAGCAGACTAGGACTAGCTACCGGGGAGCTGTTTTTT. Protein sequence: CASRLGLATGELFF.